A selection of T cell receptor beta chains follows, all from one sample in a study of long-term antiretroviral therapy in people with HIV. Libraries were prepared by immunoSEQ multiplex PCR; TCRdb keeps only in-frame clonotypes and omits some of them. The sample carries about 44,000 clones, over 90% recorded once. The input for sequencing was unsorted PBMCs, taken 3.7 years after starting antiretroviral therapy. All receptors derive from a woman aged 45 to 65 with HIV. The CDR3 runs from the conserved cysteine through the conserved F or W. The D gene is left open where the match is weak. Clone size is shown for a subset of rows, as once, few, many or a class of expanded clone.

D gene,clone size,J gene,V gene,CDR3 protein,CDR3 DNA
NA,NA,TRBJ1-5,TRBV2,CASSGASDTSPQHF,TGTGCCAGCAGTGGTGCATCGGACACAAGTCCCCAGCATTTT
TRBD1,NA,TRBJ2-5,TRBV14,CASSRTGRETQYF,TGTGCCAGCAGCCGGACAGGGAGAGAGACCCAGTACTTC
NA,NA,TRBJ2-3,TRBV9,CASSVGATDTQYF,TGTGCCAGCAGCGTAGGTGCCACAGATACGCAGTATTTT
NA,NA,TRBJ1-1,TRBV7-3,CASSFEGAANTEAFF,TGTGCCAGCAGCTTTGAGGGAGCAGCTAACACTGAAGCTTTCTTT
TRBD2,NA,TRBJ2-5,TRBV5-1,CASSYPTSGGPQETQYF,TGCGCCAGCAGCTACCCGACTAGCGGGGGGCCCCAAGAGACCCAGTACTTC
NA,NA,TRBJ2-1,TRBV7-3,CASSARGYNEQFF,TGTGCCAGCAGCGCTCGGGGGTACAATGAGCAGTTCTTC
NA,NA,TRBJ1-6,TRBV7-2,CASSLDFALDSPLHF,TGTGCCAGCAGCTTAGACTTCGCCCTTGATTCACCCCTCCACTTT
NA,few,TRBJ1-3,TRBV4-3,CASSHTGPGNTIYF,TGCGCCAGCAGTCACACAGGGCCTGGAAACACCATATATTTT
NA,NA,TRBJ2-7,TRBV10-3,CAISESGGYEQYF,TGTGCCATCAGTGAGTCGGGCGGGTACGAGCAGTACTTC
NA,NA,TRBJ1-5,TRBV5-1,CASSDNPGKGNQPQHF,TGCGCCAGCAGCGACAACCCCGGGAAGGGCAATCAGCCCCAGCATTTT
TRBD1,NA,TRBJ2-5,TRBV5-1,CASSLTGDDETQYF,TGCGCCAGCAGCCTTACAGGGGACGACGAGACCCAGTACTTC
NA,NA,TRBJ1-2,TRBV4-3,CASSQDRGGRGGYTF,TGCGCCAGCAGCCAAGATCGAGGTGGGAGAGGTGGCTACACCTTC
NA,NA,TRBJ1-1,TRBV2,CASAWGNTEAFF,TGTGCCAGCGCCTGGGGGAACACTGAAGCTTTCTTT
NA,NA,TRBJ2-2,TRBV30,CAWSVLAGTAGELFF,TGTGCCTGGAGTGTACTTGCCGGGACCGCCGGGGAGCTGTTTTTT
NA,NA,TRBJ2-3,TRBV5-1,CASSLLTPDTQYF,TGCGCCAGCAGCTTATTAACTCCAGATACGCAGTATTTT
TRBD1,NA,TRBJ1-2,TRBV2,CASRRQGNYGYTF,TGTGCCAGCAGGCGACAGGGGAACTATGGCTACACCTTC
TRBD1,NA,TRBJ1-6,TRBV4-1,CASSQEKVGQGYSPLHF,TGCGCCAGCAGCCAAGAAAAGGTGGGACAGGGGTATTCACCCCTCCACTTT
NA,NA,TRBJ1-2,TRBV7-2,CASSPGAFGYTF,TGTGCCAGCAGCCCTGGGGCATTCGGCTACACCTTC
NA,NA,TRBJ2-2,TRBV6-5,CASSYPPAQHTGELFF,TGTGCCAGCAGTTATCCGCCAGCCCAGCACACCGGGGAGCTGTTTTTT
TRBD2,NA,TRBJ2-5,TRBV5-1,CASSSGTSGAETQYF,TGCGCCAGCAGCTCGGGGACTAGCGGGGCTGAGACCCAGTACTTC
TRBD1,NA,TRBJ2-5,TRBV5-8,CASSRDRAETQYF,TGTGCCAGCAGCCGCGACAGGGCAGAGACCCAGTACTTC
TRBD1,NA,TRBJ2-2,TRBV7-9,CASSQRQGEGVSAGELFF,TGTGCCAGCAGCCAGCGACAGGGAGAAGGCGTTTCCGCCGGGGAGCTGTTTTTT
NA,NA,TRBJ2-7,TRBV7-8,CASSLKAGAGGGYEQYF,TGTGCCAGCAGCTTAAAAGCGGGGGCAGGGGGCGGCTACGAGCAGTACTTC
NA,NA,TRBJ1-5,TRBV5-5,CASSFQGNNQPQHF,TGTGCCAGCAGCTTTCAGGGTAACAATCAGCCCCAGCATTTT
TRBD1,NA,TRBJ1-2,TRBV19,CASSMSGQGVPSNYGYTF,TGTGCCAGTAGTATGAGTGGACAGGGGGTACCTTCTAACTATGGCTACACCTTC
NA,NA,TRBJ2-7,TRBV6-6,CASSYSGHIYEQYF,TGTGCCAGCAGTTACTCAGGACACATCTACGAGCAGTACTTC
NA,NA,TRBJ2-7,TRBV30,CAWSFTSGRSYEQYF,TGTGCCTGGAGTTTTACATCTGGACGGAGCTACGAGCAGTACTTC
NA,NA,TRBJ1-1,TRBV5-1,CASSLYSSNTEAFF,TGCGCCAGCAGCTTGTATAGCAGTAACACTGAAGCTTTCTTT
TRBD2,NA,TRBJ2-1,TRBV11-3,CASSLGFSAGAYNEQFF,TGTGCCAGCAGCTTAGGGTTTTCGGCGGGGGCCTACAATGAGCAGTTCTTC
NA,NA,TRBJ1-1,TRBV11-2,CASSFIRGAAGAEAFF,TGTGCCAGCAGCTTCATAAGGGGGGCCGCGGGGGCTGAAGCTTTCTTT
NA,NA,TRBJ2-1,TRBV19,CASSGRSYNEQFF,TGTGCCTCGTCAGGTAGGTCCTACAATGAGCAGTTCTTC
NA,NA,TRBJ2-7,TRBV5-6,CASSPTGPHYEQYF,TGTGCCAGCAGCCCCACCGGGCCACACTACGAGCAGTACTTC
NA,NA,TRBJ1-1,TRBV19,CASAIVVGGAVTEAFF,TGTGCCAGTGCTATAGTCGTGGGGGGCGCGGTCACTGAAGCTTTCTTT
NA,NA,TRBJ2-1,TRBV2,CASSGQPGGTNEQFF,TGTGCCAGCAGTGGGCAACCGGGCGGTACCAATGAGCAGTTCTTC
NA,NA,TRBJ1-5,TRBV19,CASSMSGLNQPQHF,TGTGCCAGTAGTATGTCGGGACTCAATCAGCCCCAGCATTTT
TRBD1,NA,TRBJ1-3,TRBV5-6,CASSEGQILSGNTIYF,TGTGCCAGCAGCGAGGGACAGATCCTCTCTGGAAACACCATATATTTT
NA,NA,TRBJ1-4,TRBV15,CATSRENPQIEKLFF,TGTGCCACCAGCAGAGAAAATCCTCAGATCGAAAAACTGTTTTTT